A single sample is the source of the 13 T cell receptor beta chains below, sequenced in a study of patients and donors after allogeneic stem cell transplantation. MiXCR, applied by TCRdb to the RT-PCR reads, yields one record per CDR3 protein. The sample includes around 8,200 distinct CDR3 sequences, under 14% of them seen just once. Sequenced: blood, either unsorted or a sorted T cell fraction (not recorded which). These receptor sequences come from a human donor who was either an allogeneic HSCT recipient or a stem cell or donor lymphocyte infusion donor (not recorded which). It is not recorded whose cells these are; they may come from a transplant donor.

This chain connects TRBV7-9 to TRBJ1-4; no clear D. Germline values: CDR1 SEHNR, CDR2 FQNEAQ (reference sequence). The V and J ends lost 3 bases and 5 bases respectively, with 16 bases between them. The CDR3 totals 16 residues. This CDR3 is CASSLGRLAGNEKLFF. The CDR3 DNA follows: TGTGCCAGCAGCTTGGGCAGACTAGCGGGGAATGAAAAACTGTTTTTT.

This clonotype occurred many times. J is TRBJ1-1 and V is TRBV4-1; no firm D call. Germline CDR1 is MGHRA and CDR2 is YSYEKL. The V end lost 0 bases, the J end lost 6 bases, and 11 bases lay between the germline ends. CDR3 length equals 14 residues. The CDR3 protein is CASSQDHGPSEAFF. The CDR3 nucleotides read TGCGCCAGCAGCCAAGATCATGGACCCTCTGAAGCTTTCTTT.

The CDR3 loop is CASSPLGGDSPLHF. The CDR3 DNA follows: TGTGCCAGCAGCCCGCTAGGGGGAGACTCACCCCTCCACTTT. J is TRBJ1-6 and V is TRBV9; D possibly corresponds to TRBD1 (6 bases). The V and J ends lost 4 bases and 10 bases respectively, with 15 bases between them. CDR1 and CDR2 from the germline V gene are SGDLS and YYNGEE. The CDR3 is 14 residues long.

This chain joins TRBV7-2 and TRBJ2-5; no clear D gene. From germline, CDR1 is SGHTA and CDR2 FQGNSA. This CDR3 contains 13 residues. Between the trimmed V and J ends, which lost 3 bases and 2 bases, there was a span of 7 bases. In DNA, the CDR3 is TGTGCCAGCAGCTTTCATGGGCAAGAGACCCAGTACTTC. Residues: CASSFHGQETQYF.

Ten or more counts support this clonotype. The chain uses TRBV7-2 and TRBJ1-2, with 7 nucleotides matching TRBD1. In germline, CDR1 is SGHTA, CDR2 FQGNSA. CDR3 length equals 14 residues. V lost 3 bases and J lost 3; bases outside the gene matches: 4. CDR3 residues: CASSLDRWDYGYTF. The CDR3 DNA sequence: TGTGCCAGCAGCTTGGACAGGTGGGACTATGGCTACACCTTC.

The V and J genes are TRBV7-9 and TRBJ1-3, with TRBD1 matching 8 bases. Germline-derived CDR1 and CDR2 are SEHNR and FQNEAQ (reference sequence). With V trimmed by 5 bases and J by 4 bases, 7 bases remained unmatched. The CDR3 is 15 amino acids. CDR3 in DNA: TGTGCCAGCAGCCCAGACAGGGGATTCGGAAACACCATATATTTT. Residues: CASSPDRGFGNTIYF.

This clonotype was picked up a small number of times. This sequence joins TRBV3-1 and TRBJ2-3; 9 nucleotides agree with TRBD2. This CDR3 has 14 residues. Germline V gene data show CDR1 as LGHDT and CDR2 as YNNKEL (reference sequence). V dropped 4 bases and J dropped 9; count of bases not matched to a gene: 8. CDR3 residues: CASSRGEAGGTQYF. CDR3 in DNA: TGTGCCAGCAGCCGCGGGGAAGCGGGAGGCACGCAGTATTTT.

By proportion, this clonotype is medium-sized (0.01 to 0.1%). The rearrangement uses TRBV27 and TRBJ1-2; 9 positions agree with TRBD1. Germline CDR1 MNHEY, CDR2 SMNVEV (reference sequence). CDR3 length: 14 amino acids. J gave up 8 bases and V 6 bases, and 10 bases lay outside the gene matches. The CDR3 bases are TGTGCCAGCAGCCCGGGACAGGGATGGGGCGGCTACACCTTC. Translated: CASSPGQGWGGYTF.

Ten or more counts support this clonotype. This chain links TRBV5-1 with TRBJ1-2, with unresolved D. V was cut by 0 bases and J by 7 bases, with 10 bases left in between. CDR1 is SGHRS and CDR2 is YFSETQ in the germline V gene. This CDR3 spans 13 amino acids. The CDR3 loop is CASSLEASGGYTF. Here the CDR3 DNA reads TGCGCCAGCAGCTTGGAGGCCAGCGGTGGCTACACCTTC. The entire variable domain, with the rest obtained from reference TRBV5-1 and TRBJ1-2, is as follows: KAGVTQTPRYLIKTRGQQVTLSCSPISGHRSVSWYQQTPGQGLQFLFEYFSETQRNKGNFPGRFSGRQFSNSRSEMNVSTLELGDSALYLCASSLEASGGYTFGSGTRLTVV.

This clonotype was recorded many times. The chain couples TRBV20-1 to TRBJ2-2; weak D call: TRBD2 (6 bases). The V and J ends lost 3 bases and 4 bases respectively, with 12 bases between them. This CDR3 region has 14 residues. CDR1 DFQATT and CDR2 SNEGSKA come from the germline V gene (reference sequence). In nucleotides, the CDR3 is TGCAGTGCTAGGCAGGCGGGGCTCACCGGGGAGCTGTTTTTT. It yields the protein CSARQAGLTGELFF.

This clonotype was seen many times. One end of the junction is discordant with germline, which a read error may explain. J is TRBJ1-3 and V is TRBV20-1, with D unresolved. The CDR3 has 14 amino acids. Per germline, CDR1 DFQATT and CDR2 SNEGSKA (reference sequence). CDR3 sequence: CSARENHSGNTIYF. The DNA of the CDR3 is TGCAGTGCCAGAGAGAATCACTCTGGAAACACCATATATTTT.

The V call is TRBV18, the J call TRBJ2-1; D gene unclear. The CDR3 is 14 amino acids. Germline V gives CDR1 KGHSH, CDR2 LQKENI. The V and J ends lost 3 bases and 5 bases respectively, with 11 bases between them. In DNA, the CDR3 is TGTGCCAGCTCACCCCCCAGGCAGAACAATGAGCAGTTCTTC. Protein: CASSPPRQNNEQFF.

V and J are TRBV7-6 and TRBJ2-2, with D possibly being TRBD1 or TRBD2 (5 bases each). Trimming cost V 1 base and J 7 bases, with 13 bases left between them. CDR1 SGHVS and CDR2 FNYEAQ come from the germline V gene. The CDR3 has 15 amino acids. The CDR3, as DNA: TGTGCCAGCAGCTTAGGTGATGGGGGTATCGGGGAGCTGTTTTTT. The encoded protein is CASSLGDGGIGELFF.